This T cell receptor (beta chain) was recovered during a study of shared clonotypes between healthy human individuals. This CDR3 region has 15 residues. J was trimmed by 4 bases and V by 6 bases; bases with no gene match: 8. CDR1 and CDR2 (germline): MDHEN, SYDVKM. Authors' processing steps: Without quality scores, immunoSEQ junctional reads could not be filtered like full-length reads. Measured with immunoSEQ multiplex PCR; TCRdb has only the in-frame clones, and not every one. From that table come the V and J calls and clone size; the DNA was used to work out D and trimming. This sample has approximately 710,000 clones; about 92% occur once, and the top ten carry approximately 35%. Study-level points and caveats: Unshared clonotypes carried lower generation probabilities than those common to all four donors.

On this clone: The antigen is undetermined.

The sequenced sample consisted of memory CD8+ T cells from PBMCs. Subset specified: CD45RO+ cells pooled with CCR7-negative TemRA cells. The TCR comes from a man between 18 and 29 years old in good health. Some clones in this sample may be carry-over from other donors' samples. V gene TRBV28 combines with J gene TRBJ2-3; TRBD1 matches 9 bases. The CDR3: CASRPTGGRADTQYF. The CDR3 nucleotides are TGTGCCAGCAGACCAACAGGGGGCAGGGCAGATACGCAGTATTTT.